This TCR beta chain was sequenced in a study of shared clonotypes between healthy human individuals (dated by TCRdb to 2018 to 2021). Regarding the complete study: A few men and two women, aged 18 to 49 years, made up the cohort. For each donor, CD4 naive and CD4 memory were each given three plates, CD8 naive was given two plates, and CD8 memory was given one plate. The study deeply sequenced blood TCR repertoires of five healthy adults to estimate repertoire size and the extent of clonotype sharing between individuals. Libraries were prepared and TCR repertoires were sequenced by different laboratories using diverse techniques, in order to increase sequencing depth and limit assay-specific biases. Between about 0.85 and 8.9 billion PBMCs per donor were obtained by leukapheresis.

The donors were healthy, HIV-negative adults with no recently reported acute infections or vaccinations. Every donor was a Caucasian adult living in Nashville, Tennessee, USA. CD4+ T cells were enriched through magnetic negative selection, after which naive cells were positively selected on CD45RA and the remaining negative fraction served as the memory subset. Blood was obtained by leukapheresis, after which PBMCs were separated by Ficoll-Histopaque density gradient centrifugation and cryopreserved in liquid nitrogen vapor phase. Analytical flow cytometry was used to check the purity and quantity of each magnetically sorted T cell population. Each sorted fraction had its genomic DNA isolated and then quantified by UV absorbance on a Nanodrop 2000c. Paper-wide results and their limitations: Only blood was sampled, and tissue TCR repertoires likely differ from those in blood. Naive subsets generally had larger estimated clonotype richness than memory subsets. About 5% of naive CD4, 3.5% of naive CD8, approximately 2% of memory CD4, and about 0.4% of memory CD8 clonotypes were shared across several donors. Even with the large sequencing depth, rarefaction of the sorted-subset datasets indicated that sequencing was incomplete. Compared with non-shared clonotypes, the clonotypes found in all four sorted-subset donors had higher generation probabilities. The genetic and exposure-history diversity represented was limited by the small number of donors. Pairwise subsampling led to the expectation that sequencing depth would affect the degree of clonotype sharing among donors.

Looking up the germline V gene yields CDR1 LGHNA and CDR2 YNFKEQ. V is cut by 0 bases and J by 7 bases, and the space between the germline ends is 21 bases. Including cysteine and phenylalanine, the CDR3 has 18 amino acids. Only the CDR3 region is kept as DNA, spanning 54 bases read in frame from base 1. Using the deep immunoSEQ assay, multiplex PCR amplified TCR CDR3 regions from genomic DNA. Genomic DNA extracted from each cell subset was distributed evenly over all wells of several immunoSEQ 96-well plates, and each plate served as one replicate. For sorted subsets, approximately 190 ng genomic DNA, equal to 30,000 or so T cell genomes, was loaded into each replicate PCR. The purified libraries were quantified using a Qubit 3.0 fluorometer, sized with a Bioanalyzer 2100, and then quantified again using the KAPA Library Quantification kit. A separate single-read 150-cycle Illumina NextSeq 550 flow cell was used to sequence each immunoSEQ 96-well plate. The study's processing was this. Because only junctional sequences without quality scores were contained in the immunoSEQ output, filtering matching that applied to full-length reads could not be performed. Sequences were annotated with PyIR, a Python wrapper for IgBLAST v1.9, using IMGT germline references to assign V/J genes and CDR3. Reads with weak V/J assignments (E-value above 1e-6), missing CDR3, stop codons, out-of-frame junctions, or ambiguous translated residues were removed. V3J clonotypes were defined by identical inferred V gene, J gene, and CDR3 amino acid sequence. Percentage overlap between repertoires was computed as shared unique clonotypes divided by the size of the smaller repertoire. RTK rarefaction, the Chao1 estimator, and Recon v2.1 estimates of unobserved clonotypes were used to assess repertoire richness. Generation probabilities for all TCRbeta clonotypes obtained by the gDNA method from a handful of donors were computed using OLGA. This is the immuneACCESS table as TCRdb keeps it, with only in-frame sequences that have V and J called. A part of the clones is gone; compared with another copy, unresolved V genes explain less than half, and the rest is unexplained. V and J calls plus clone size are reproduced from that table; the DNA served to infer D and trimming. This sample gives about 730,000 clones in total; roughly two thirds of them show up just once. Jointly, the top ten make up around 1.7% of the sample.

Comments on this clone: The antigen it binds to is not known. Nothing much larger sits one base from this clone, and base qualities are not available.

This TCR was recovered from a woman aged 25 to 39 in good health. The sequenced sample consisted of memory CD4+ T cells sorted from blood. The intended sense of this specimen's cell subset or site label: CD45RA-negative fraction. This sequence uses TRBV4-2 and TRBJ1-4; TRBD1 is a possible D gene, resting on 5 matching bases. The CDR3 has the sequence CASSQERGTAGFGEKLFF. The base sequence is TGTGCCAGCAGCCAAGAAAGGGGAACGGCTGGGTTCGGTGAAAAACTGTTTTTT.